This TCR beta chain was captured by sequencing in a study of blood T cell repertoires in COVID-19. Libraries were prepared by immunoSEQ multiplex PCR; TCRdb keeps only in-frame clonotypes and omits some of them. The sample gives about 390,000 clones, about 89% of which show up once; approximately 2.4% is in the top ten. V lost 7 bases and J 4 bases, leaving 19 bases between the germline ends. The CDR3 has 15 residues. Germline loops: CDR1 MDHEN, CDR2 SYDVKM. This sequence was found in an older woman with COVID-19, enrolled during active disease. The sequenced sample consisted of peripheral blood. The chain carries TRBV28 and TRBJ1-2, with D perhaps matching TRBD1 (5 bases). Written as DNA, the CDR3 is TGTGCCAGCATTCTTCCAGGGCGCGGGAGCTATGGCTACACCTTC. Its translation is CASILPGRGSYGYTF.